This is a list of T cell receptor beta chains from one sample in a study of spatial heterogeneity in lung cancer. A single record per CDR3 protein comes from TCRdb applying MiXCR to the 5' RACE reads. The sample yields more than 9,500 distinct CDR3 sequences, about 23% seen once. The source was PBMCs, collected at follow-up. Every receptor here comes from a female donor with early-stage non-small cell lung cancer. CDR3s include the opening cysteine and the closing phenylalanine or tryptophan. D genes are given only for firm matches. Clone size is stated in some rows and not others, as once, few, many or a class when expanded.

v_call	d_call	j_call	cdr3_length	clone_size	cdr3_aa	cdr3_nt
TRBV20-1	.	TRBJ1-2	14	few	CSATGGRGDYGYTF	TGCAGTGCGACCGGCGGGAGGGGGGACTATGGCTACACCTTC
TRBV6-2/TRBV6-3	TRBD2	TRBJ2-5	19	.	CASSSSRTSGRAIQETQYF	TGTGCCAGCAGTTCGTCACGGACTAGCGGGAGAGCCATCCAAGAGACCCAGTACTTC
TRBV5-1	.	TRBJ2-1	16	medium-sized	CASSFAGTETYNEQFF	TGCGCCAGCAGCTTCGCAGGGACTGAAACCTACAATGAGCAGTTCTTC
TRBV5-8	.	TRBJ2-3	15	.	CASSLGGPGADTQYF	TGTGCCAGCAGCTTGGGAGGGCCTGGGGCAGATACGCAGTATTTT
TRBV7-9	.	TRBJ2-3	14	.	CASSPTRAPDTQYF	TGTGCCAGCAGCCCTACTCGGGCACCAGATACGCAGTATTTT
TRBV24-1	.	TRBJ2-2	14	.	CATSVQGYTGELFF	TGTGCCACCAGTGTCCAGGGGTACACCGGGGAGCTGTTTTTT
TRBV7-8	.	TRBJ1-3	15	few	CASSVRGIRGNTIYF	TGTGCCAGCAGCGTTAGGGGGATTCGTGGAAACACCATATATTTT
TRBV5-6	.	TRBJ1-1	13	.	CASSAEANTEAFF	TGTGCCAGCAGCGCCGAGGCGAACACTGAAGCTTTCTTT
TRBV5-1	.	TRBJ1-1	13	.	CASSFIQNTEAFF	TGCGCCAGCAGCTTCATTCAGAACACTGAAGCTTTCTTT
TRBV4-2	TRBD1	TRBJ2-5	16	.	CASSQERGQGLETQYF	TGTGCCAGCAGCCAAGAGCGAGGACAGGGTTTAGAGACCCAGTACTTC
TRBV7-2	TRBD2	TRBJ2-7	15	few	CASSPRTSGPYEQYF	TGTGCCAGCAGCCCCCGGACTAGCGGCCCCTACGAGCAGTACTTC
TRBV6-6	.	TRBJ1-3	12	medium-sized	CASTLSGNTIYF	TGTGCCAGCACCTTATCTGGAAACACCATATATTTT
TRBV9	.	TRBJ2-1	14	.	CASSRIAQPDEQFF	TGTGCCAGCAGCCGGATAGCCCAGCCGGATGAGCAGTTCTTC
TRBV7-2	.	TRBJ2-4	16	few	CASSLGVAVAKNIQYF	TGTGCCAGCAGCCTTGGGGTAGCGGTAGCCAAAAACATTCAGTACTTC
TRBV12-3/TRBV12-4	.	TRBJ2-1	14	.	CASSPLDGVNEQFF	TGTGCCAGCAGTCCCCTGGACGGGGTGAATGAGCAGTTCTTC
TRBV6-2/TRBV6-3	TRBD1	TRBJ2-5	15	few	CASSPGQGDQETQYF	TGTGCCAGCAGTCCGGGACAGGGGGACCAAGAGACCCAGTACTTC
TRBV7-6	.	TRBJ2-1	13	.	CASSLGHPNEQFF	TGTGCCAGCAGCTTGGGACACCCAAATGAGCAGTTCTTC
TRBV18	TRBD2	TRBJ2-1	15	.	CASSRTSGDYNEQFF	TGTGCCAGCTCACGGACTAGCGGGGATTACAATGAGCAGTTCTTC
TRBV3-1	.	TRBJ2-7	11	medium-sized	CASSHAYEQYF	TGTGCCAGCAGCCACGCCTACGAGCAGTACTTC
TRBV7-8	.	TRBJ2-2	16	few	CASSLLAGANTGELFF	TGTGCCAGCAGCTTATTAGCAGGGGCGAACACCGGGGAGCTGTTTTTT